This TCR beta chain was documented in a study of T cells in localized non-small cell lung cancer. The assay was immunoSEQ multiplex PCR, and TCRdb's table has in-frame clones only and misses some. The table records fewer than 75,000 clones, 70% to 85% of them present only once. Specimen: peripheral blood, collected before any cancer treatment. The source is a female donor older than 55 with stage I lung adenocarcinoma.

The CDR3 coding sequence is TGTGCCAGCTACAGGGGACAGGGAGGGGCCGGGGAGCTGTTTTTT. It yields the protein CASYRGQGGAGELFF. The chain combines TRBV19 with TRBJ2-2, with 9 positions matching TRBD1. CDR1 and CDR2 (germline): LNHDA, SQIVND (reference sequence). V lost 9 bases and J lost 6; bases outside the gene matches: 11. The CDR3 spans 15 residues.